This TCR beta chain appears in the sequencing data of a study of shared clonotypes between healthy human individuals (dated by TCRdb to the early 2020s). Describing the broader study: The cohort included a few men and a couple of women between 18 and 49 years of age. For each donor, CD4 naive and CD4 memory were each run on three plates, CD8 naive on two plates, and CD8 memory on one plate. Blood TCR repertoires of four to six healthy adults were deeply sequenced to estimate repertoire size and the extent of clonotype sharing between individuals. Libraries were prepared and TCR repertoires were sequenced by different laboratories using diverse techniques, in order to increase sequencing depth and limit assay-specific biases. Each donor's leukapheresis produced roughly between about 0.8 and 10 billion PBMCs.

Details on this clone: What this receptor recognizes is not known. Within one base of it there is no much larger clone, and no base qualities were kept.

Trimming accounts for 6 bases at V and 2 bases at J, while the number of junction bases matched to no gene is 9. Taken from the germline V gene (reference sequence), the CDR1 and CDR2 loops are MNHNY and SVGAGI. The CDR3 goes from the cysteine to the phenylalanine over 15 residues. Only CDR3 DNA remains: 45 bases, in frame from the first base. Paper-wide results and their limitations: Even with the large sequencing depth, rarefaction of the sorted-subset datasets indicated that sequencing was incomplete. The genetic and exposure-history diversity represented was limited by the small number of donors. Only blood was sampled, and tissue TCR repertoires likely differ from those in blood. Across four donors, approximately 4.6% of naive CD4, 3.5% of naive CD8, 2.3% of memory CD4, and around 0.4% of memory CD8 clonotypes were shared. Pairwise subsampling indicated that sequencing depth was expected to affect the degree of clonotype sharing among donors. Naive subsets generally had larger estimated clonotype richness than memory subsets did. Compared with non-shared clonotypes, clonotypes shared by all four sorted-subset donors had higher generation probabilities.

TCR CDR3 regions were amplified from genomic DNA by multiplex PCR using the deep immunoSEQ assay. Extracted genomic DNA from each cell subset was spread evenly across all wells of several immunoSEQ 96-well plates, with each plate serving as a replicate. For sorted subsets, approximately 190 ng genomic DNA, equal to some 28,000 T cell genomes, was loaded into each replicate PCR. Purified libraries were quantified with a Qubit 3.0 fluorometer, sized on a Bioanalyzer 2100, and re-quantified with the KAPA Library Quantification kit. Every immunoSEQ 96-well plate was sequenced on a dedicated single-read 150-cycle Illumina NextSeq 550 flow cell. Per the source publication's procedure: Because only junctional sequences without quality scores were contained in the immunoSEQ output, filtering matching that applied to full-length reads could not be performed. Sequences were annotated with PyIR, a Python wrapper for IgBLAST v1.9, using IMGT germline references to assign V/J genes and CDR3. Reads were filtered out if the reads had weak V/J assignments (E-value above 1e-6), no CDR3, stop codons, out-of-frame junctions, or ambiguous translated residues. V3J clonotypes were defined as sequences sharing the same inferred V gene, J gene, and CDR3 amino acid sequence. Percentage overlap between repertoires was calculated by dividing the number of shared unique clonotypes by the size of the smaller repertoire. Three approaches were used to assess repertoire richness: RTK rarefaction, the Chao1 estimator, and Recon v2.1 estimates of unobserved clonotypes. Generation probabilities were computed with OLGA for all TCRbeta clonotypes obtained by the gDNA method from several donors. Here the immuneACCESS table is served through TCRdb, limited to in-frame sequences with V and J called. Missing clones are a known gap in these copies; in checked studies unresolved V genes cover under half, and the rest lacks a known reason. V and J calls and clone size follow that table, whereas D and trimming were derived from the DNA. The sample records about 530,000 clones, 95% to 97% of which are singletons. The ten top clones hold about 0.064% of the sample.

The donors were healthy, HIV-negative adults with no recently reported acute infections or vaccinations. Every donor was a Caucasian adult residing in Nashville, Tennessee, USA. CD4+ T cells were enriched through magnetic negative selection, after which naive cells were positively selected on CD45RA and the remaining negative fraction served as the memory subset. Blood was obtained by leukapheresis, after which PBMCs were separated by Ficoll-Histopaque density gradient centrifugation and cryopreserved in liquid nitrogen vapor phase. Purity and quantity of every magnetically sorted T cell population were checked by analytical flow cytometry. Each sorted fraction had its genomic DNA isolated and then quantified by UV absorbance on a Nanodrop 2000c.

This TCR was recovered from a woman aged 25 to 39 in good health. Sequenced: naive CD4+ T cells sorted from blood. The cell subset or site label on this specimen signifies: CD45RA+ positively selected. The chain employs TRBV6-6 and TRBJ2-7, with 8 bases in between that match TRBD2. Here is the DNA: TGTGCCAGCAGCCCACAGCGGGAGAATACCTACGAGCAGTACTTC. The resulting protein is CASSPQRENTYEQYF.